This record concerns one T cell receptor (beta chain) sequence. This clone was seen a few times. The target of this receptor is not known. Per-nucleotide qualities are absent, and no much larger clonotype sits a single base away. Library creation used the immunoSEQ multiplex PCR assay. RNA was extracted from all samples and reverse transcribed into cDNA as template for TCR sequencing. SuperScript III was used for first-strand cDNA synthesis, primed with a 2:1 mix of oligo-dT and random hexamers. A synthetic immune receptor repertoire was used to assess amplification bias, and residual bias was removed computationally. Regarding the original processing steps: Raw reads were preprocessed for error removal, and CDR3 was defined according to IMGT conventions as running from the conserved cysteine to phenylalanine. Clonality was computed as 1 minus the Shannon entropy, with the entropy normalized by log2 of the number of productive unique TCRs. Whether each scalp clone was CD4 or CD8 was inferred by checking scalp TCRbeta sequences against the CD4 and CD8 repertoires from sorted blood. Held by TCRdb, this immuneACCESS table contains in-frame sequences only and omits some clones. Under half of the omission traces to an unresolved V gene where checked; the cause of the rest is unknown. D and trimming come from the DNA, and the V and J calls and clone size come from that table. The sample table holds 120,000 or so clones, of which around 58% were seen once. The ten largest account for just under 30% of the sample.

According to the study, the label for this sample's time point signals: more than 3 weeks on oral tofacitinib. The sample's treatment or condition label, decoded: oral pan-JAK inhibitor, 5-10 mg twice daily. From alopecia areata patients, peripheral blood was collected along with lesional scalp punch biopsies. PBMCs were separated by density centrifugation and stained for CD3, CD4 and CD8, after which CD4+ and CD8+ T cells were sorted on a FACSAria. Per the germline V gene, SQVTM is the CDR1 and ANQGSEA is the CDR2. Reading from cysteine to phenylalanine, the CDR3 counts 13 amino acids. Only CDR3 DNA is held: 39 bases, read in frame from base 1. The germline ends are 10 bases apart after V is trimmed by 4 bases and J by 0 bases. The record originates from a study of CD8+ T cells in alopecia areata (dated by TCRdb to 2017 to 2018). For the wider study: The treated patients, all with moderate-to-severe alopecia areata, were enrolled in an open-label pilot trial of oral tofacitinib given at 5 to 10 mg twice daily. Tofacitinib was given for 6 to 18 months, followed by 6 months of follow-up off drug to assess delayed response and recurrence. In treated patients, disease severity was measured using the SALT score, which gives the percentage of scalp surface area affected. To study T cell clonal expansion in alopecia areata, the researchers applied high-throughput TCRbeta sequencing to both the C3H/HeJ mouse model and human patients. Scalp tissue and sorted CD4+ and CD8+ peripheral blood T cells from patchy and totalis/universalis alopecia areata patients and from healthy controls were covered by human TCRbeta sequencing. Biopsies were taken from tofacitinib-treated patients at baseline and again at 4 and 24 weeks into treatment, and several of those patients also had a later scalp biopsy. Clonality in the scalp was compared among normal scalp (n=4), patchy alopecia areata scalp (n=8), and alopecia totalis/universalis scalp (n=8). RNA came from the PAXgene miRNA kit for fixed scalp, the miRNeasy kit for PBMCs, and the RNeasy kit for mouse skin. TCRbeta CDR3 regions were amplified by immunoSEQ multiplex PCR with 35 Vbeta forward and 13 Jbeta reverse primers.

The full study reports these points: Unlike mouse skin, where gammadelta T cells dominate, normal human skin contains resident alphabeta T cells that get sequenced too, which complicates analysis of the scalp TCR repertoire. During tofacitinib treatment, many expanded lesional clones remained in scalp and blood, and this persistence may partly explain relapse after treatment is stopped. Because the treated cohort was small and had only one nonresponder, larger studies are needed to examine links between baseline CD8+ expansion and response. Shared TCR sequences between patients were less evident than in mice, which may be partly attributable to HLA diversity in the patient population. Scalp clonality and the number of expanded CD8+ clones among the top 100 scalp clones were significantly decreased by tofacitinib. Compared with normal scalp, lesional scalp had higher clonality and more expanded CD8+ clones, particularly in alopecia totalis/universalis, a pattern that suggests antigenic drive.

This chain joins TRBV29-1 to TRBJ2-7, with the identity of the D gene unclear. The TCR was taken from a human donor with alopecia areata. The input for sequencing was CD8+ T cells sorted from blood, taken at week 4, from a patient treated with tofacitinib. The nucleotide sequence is TGCAGCGTTGTCGACCACAACTCCTACGAGCAGTACTTC. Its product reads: CSVVDHNSYEQYF.